This T cell receptor (beta chain) appears in the sequencing data of a study of vaccination and CD4 T cells after COVID-19. Across the study: Overlapping spike peptides served as the stimulus for the cells. These peptides came from SARS-CoV-2 and from the common cold coronaviruses HCoV-NL63, HCoV-OC43 and HCoV-229E.

Germline V CDR1 and CDR2: LNHDA, SQIVND (reference sequence). Deletions cut 1 base from V and 1 base from J, with 11 bases between. The CDR3 loop spans 16 amino acids. For this clonotype: The antigen remains undetermined.

The Oncomine TCR Beta short-read assay generated sequence data from the DNA of cultured CD4+ T cells. CD4+ T cells were cultured, and genomic DNA was extracted from them. MiXCR was run by TCRdb on the PCR reads, yielding one entry per CDR3 protein. The sample contains approximately 20,000 distinct CDR3 sequences, approximately 80% of which appear only once. Sample treatment: roughly nine-day PBMC culture with coronavirus spike peptide pools or control peptides (ViraFEST assay). Before TCRs were sequenced, ViraFEST expanded antigen-specific T cells with peptide pools. Healthy vaccinees, negative for nucleocapsid antibodies before and after vaccination, had no earlier SARS-CoV-2 infection.

The sequences come from CD4+ T cells from blood, cultured in vitro, collected after SARS-CoV-2 vaccination. The chain has TRBV19 and TRBJ1-5; D possibly corresponds to TRBD1 (5 bases). This clonotype originated in a human donor who received a COVID-19 vaccine. The CDR3 loop is CASSIARTTSNQPQHF. The CDR3, as DNA: TGTGCCAGTAGTATAGCAAGGACAACAAGCAATCAGCCCCAGCATTTT.